One sample yielded the 20 T cell receptor beta chains listed below, sequenced in a study of T-cell memory formation after mild COVID-19. In TCRdb, the 5' RACE reads were re-called with MiXCR into one record per CDR3 protein. This repertoire shows a few hundred thousand distinct CDR3 sequences, around 20% found once; its top ten account for about an eighth. The sample comprised PBMCs or a T cell subset sorted from them (not recorded which). The receptors come from an adult woman who had mild COVID-19 (a few samples of this study predate the infection). Cell type and time point are not known.

CDR3 residues: CASSPRPGPEAFF. The CDR3 coding sequence is TGTGCCAGCTCACCAAGGCCTGGCCCTGAAGCTTTCTTT. V gene TRBV18 combines with J gene TRBJ1-1; D ambiguous. The CDR3 spans 13 residues. V dropped 2 bases and J dropped 6 bases, with 10 bases sitting between them. Germline lookup yields CDR1 KGHSH and CDR2 LQKENI.

V gene TRBV2 combines with J gene TRBJ2-2; D is undetermined. V dropped 7 bases and J dropped 1 base, with 7 bases sitting between them. This CDR3 is 13 amino acids long. The germline V gene has CDR1 SNHLY and CDR2 FYNNEI. CDR3 amino acids: CASTPMNTGELFF. CDR3 bases: TGTGCCAGCACGCCCATGAACACCGGGGAGCTGTTTTTT.

This clonotype was detected a few times. V is TRBV7-9 and J is TRBJ2-5; TRBD2 agrees at 9 bases. The CDR3 loop spans 14 amino acids. V lost 7 bases, J lost 5 bases, and 8 bases stayed unmatched. Germline loops: CDR1 SEHNR, CDR2 FQNEAQ (reference sequence). CDR3 DNA sequence: TGTGCCAGCACCAATAGCGGGGGTGGGGAGACCCAGTACTTC. Its protein is CASTNSGGGETQYF.

The chain carries TRBV9 and TRBJ1-5; 9 bases align to TRBD1. The germline CDR1 and CDR2 sequences are SGDLS and YYNGEE. CDR3 length: 14 amino acids. The J segment lost 4 bases and the V segment lost 3 bases, leaving 2 bases of the junction unmatched. The CDR3 DNA is TGTGCCAGCAGCGGCGGGACAGGGAATCAGCCCCAGCATTTT. Translation: CASSGGTGNQPQHF.

Only a few counts were recorded for this clonotype. The chain combines TRBV7-3 with TRBJ2-1, with TRBD1 identical over 9 bases. The ends lost 5 bases at V and 4 bases at J; junction bases unmatched: 6. Germline V gives CDR1 SGHTA, CDR2 FQGTGA. This CDR3 is 15 amino acids long. CDR3 sequence: CASSLPGQGYNEQFF. CDR3 in DNA: TGTGCCAGCAGCCTACCGGGACAGGGATACAATGAGCAGTTCTTC.

The chain is built from TRBV7-9 and TRBJ2-3; 7 bases fit TRBD2. V shed 5 bases, J shed 4 bases, and the junction held 12 bases outside the gene matches. The CDR3 loop spans 16 amino acids. Germline V gene data show CDR1 as SEHNR and CDR2 as FQNEAQ (reference sequence). This CDR3 reads CASSTSGGGGSDTQYF. For the CDR3, the DNA is TGTGCCAGCAGCACAAGCGGCGGGGGTGGGTCAGATACGCAGTATTTT.

The chain joins TRBV20-1 to TRBJ2-3, with 8 nucleotides matching TRBD2. CDR3 length: 14 residues. Germline assignment: CDR1 DFQATT and CDR2 SNEGSKA (reference sequence). Trimming removed 6 bases from V and 3 bases from J; junction bases left unmatched: 8. CDR3 sequence reads: CSAARGGDTDTQYF. For the CDR3, the DNA is TGCAGTGCCGCTCGGGGGGGTGATACAGATACGCAGTATTTT.

This rearrangement joins TRBV11-2 to TRBJ2-6, with 8 bases lining up with TRBD2. Looked up from germline, CDR1 is SGHAT and CDR2 is FQNNGV. V gave up 2 bases and J gave up 1 base; unmatched junction bases: 13. The CDR3 totals 20 residues. The CDR3 sequence: CASSLPRGGGLSSGANVLTF. Written as DNA, the CDR3 is TGTGCCAGCAGCTTACCCCGCGGCGGGGGGCTAAGTTCTGGGGCCAACGTCCTGACTTTC.

This clonotype appeared a few times. The chain recombines TRBV7-9 with TRBJ2-1; D is unresolved. Per the germline V gene, CDR1 is SEHNR and CDR2 is FQNEAQ (reference sequence). Trimming took off 10 bases at V and 7 bases at J, with 23 bases between the two ends. The CDR3 length is 15 residues. The CDR3 sequence: CAIDLWAGSWNEQFF. CDR3 DNA: TGTGCCATCGATTTGTGGGCCGGATCTTGGAATGAGCAGTTCTTC.

The rearrangement uses TRBV15 and TRBJ2-7, with D unclear. This CDR3 has 13 residues. Trimming cost V 0 bases and J 9 bases, with 12 bases left between them. Germline CDR1 LNHNV, CDR2 YYDKDF (reference sequence). CDR3 region: CATSREVGRRQYF. CDR3 DNA sequence: TGTGCCACCAGCAGAGAGGTTGGGCGTCGGCAGTACTTC.

The sample holds many counts of this clonotype. The chain combines TRBV20-1 with TRBJ2-1, with a tentative D call TRBD1 (5 bases). The CDR3 has 13 residues. The V end lost 0 bases, the J end lost 9 bases, and 12 bases lay between the germline ends. The germline CDR1 and CDR2 sequences are DFQATT and SNEGSKA (reference sequence). CDR3 DNA: TGCAGTGCTAGAGATACAGGTGTCTCTGAGCAGTTCTTC. Protein sequence: CSARDTGVSEQFF.

The chain has TRBV6-2 or TRBV6-3 and TRBJ2-2; no reliable D call. Germline V gives CDR1 MNHEY, CDR2 SVGEGT. The V and J ends lost 8 bases and 4 bases respectively, with 17 bases between them. The CDR3 is made up of 15 amino acids. CDR3 residues: CASWIARSGTGELFF. CDR3 in DNA: TGTGCCAGCTGGATCGCGAGGAGTGGCACCGGGGAGCTGTTTTTT.

This chain joins TRBV11-3 and TRBJ2-2; weak D call: TRBD1 (6 bases). V lost 7 bases and J lost 5, with 17 bases in between. This CDR3 is 15 amino acids long. The germline gives CDR1 SGHNT, CDR2 YENEEA. Here the CDR3 reads CASTPQDSHTGELFF. Written as DNA, the CDR3 is TGTGCCAGCACCCCCCAGGACAGTCATACCGGGGAGCTGTTTTTT.

This clonotype was seen a few times. The chain uses TRBV7-9 and TRBJ1-1; D gene ambiguous. CDR3 length equals 15 residues. Trimming cost V 6 bases and J 1 base, with 15 bases left between them. Germline values: CDR1 SEHNR, CDR2 FQNEAQ (reference sequence). CDR3 protein: CASRNADGRNTEAFF. The CDR3 bases are TGTGCCAGCAGGAACGCGGACGGTCGGAACACTGAAGCTTTCTTT.

V gene TRBV2 combines with J gene TRBJ2-3, with 15 bases identical to TRBD2. The germline gives CDR1 SNHLY, CDR2 FYNNEI. CDR3 size: 17 residues. With V trimmed by 6 bases and J by 3 bases, 7 bases remained unmatched. The CDR3 coding sequence is TGTGCCAGCAGCGAGGGGACTAGCGGGGGGCCTACAGATACGCAGTATTTT. This gives the protein CASSEGTSGGPTDTQYF.

This clonotype appeared once. The gene calls are TRBV4-1 and TRBJ1-5, with D unresolved. This CDR3 spans 13 amino acids. V was shortened by 0 bases and J by 9 bases, with 9 bases between the two germline ends. CDR1 is MGHRA and CDR2 is YSYEKL in the germline V gene. The CDR3 is CASSQDLGWPQHF. The CDR3 region has the DNA TGCGCCAGCAGCCAAGATTTGGGGTGGCCCCAGCATTTT.

This clonotype was found a few times. CDR3 region: CASSRGGPGNTIYF. In nucleotides, the CDR3 is TGTGCCAGCAGCCGGGGAGGTCCGGGAAACACCATATATTTT. The V and J genes are TRBV7-2 and TRBJ1-3; unclear D gene. Between the trimmed V and J ends, which lost 5 bases and 4 bases, there was a span of 12 bases. Germline assignment: CDR1 SGHTA and CDR2 FQGNSA. This CDR3 comprises 14 residues.

This clonotype was seen more than once but under ten times. The rearrangement links TRBV12-3 or TRBV12-4 to TRBJ2-7; the match to TRBD1 covers 8 bases. The CDR3 sequence is 15 residues long. J was trimmed by 4 bases and V by 3 bases; bases with no gene match: 8. The CDR3 nucleotides are TGTGCCAGCAGTTTCCGAGGGACAGGTTCTTACGAGCAGTACTTC. This codes for CASSFRGTGSYEQYF.

A few counts support this clonotype. V usage is TRBV29-1 and J usage is TRBJ2-4; D is tentatively TRBD1 or TRBD2 (5 bases each). CDR3 length: 15 amino acids. Germline lookup yields CDR1 SQVTM and CDR2 ANQGSEA. CDR3 amino acids: CPTIRDLGAKNIQYF. The CDR3, as DNA: TGCCCTACAATCCGGGACCTGGGGGCCAAAAACATTCAGTACTTC.

This clonotype showed up just a few times. The CDR3 nucleotides read TGTGCCACCAGTGACTCACAGGGCCCGGGCGGCTACACCTTC. It is translated as CATSDSQGPGGYTF. The chain joins TRBV24-1 to TRBJ1-2; TRBD1 is a possible D gene (6 bases). Germline lookup yields CDR1 KGHDR and CDR2 SFDVKD. The CDR3 is made up of 14 amino acids. The V and J ends lost 4 bases and 8 bases respectively, with 16 bases between them.